A selection of T cell receptor beta chains follows, all from one sample in a study of T-cell reconstitution after alpha-beta-depleted transplantation in children. TCRdb passed the PCR reads through MiXCR, listing each CDR3 protein once. The repertoire holds almost 500,000 distinct CDR3 sequences, with roughly an eighth as singletons. Sequenced here: PBMCs from the stem cell graft donor, sampled from the stem cell graft. These receptors all stem from a human donor who donated a stem cell graft to a child with combined immunodeficiency. The conserved cysteine and the conserved F or W are not part of the CDR3 here. Each record gives: CDR3 protein, J gene, V gene.

cdr3_aa: ASSYSAVAEAYEQY
j_call: TRBJ2-7
v_call: TRBV6-5

cdr3_aa: ASSWIIQGDQPQH
j_call: TRBJ1-5
v_call: TRBV7-2

cdr3_aa: ASRSQAGGPNEQF
j_call: TRBJ2-1
v_call: TRBV4-1

cdr3_aa: ASSPIKRGETQY
j_call: TRBJ2-5
v_call: TRBV27

cdr3_aa: ASSVEVEMNTGELF
j_call: TRBJ2-2
v_call: TRBV5-1

cdr3_aa: ASSPGRQPEAF
j_call: TRBJ1-1
v_call: TRBV7-8

cdr3_aa: ASSQKTGNNSPLH
j_call: TRBJ1-6
v_call: TRBV3-1

cdr3_aa: ASSFKYRRPNEKLF
j_call: TRBJ1-4
v_call: TRBV7-9

cdr3_aa: ASSYYRQDRTGANVLT
j_call: TRBJ2-6
v_call: TRBV6-5

cdr3_aa: ASSDSHQPQH
j_call: TRBJ1-5
v_call: TRBV6-4

cdr3_aa: ASTPTGTVNTEAF
j_call: TRBJ1-1
v_call: TRBV19

cdr3_aa: ASSWWAEGSYEQY
j_call: TRBJ2-7
v_call: TRBV6-2/TRBV6-3

cdr3_aa: ASSLIAGEQY
j_call: TRBJ2-7
v_call: TRBV7-2

cdr3_aa: AITLGLAGGAYEQY
j_call: TRBJ2-7
v_call: TRBV10-3

cdr3_aa: ASSLGGLAGRNEQF
j_call: TRBJ2-1
v_call: TRBV5-1

cdr3_aa: ASSLVTGRAYEQY
j_call: TRBJ2-7
v_call: TRBV5-1

cdr3_aa: ASSQEQPRLYGYT
j_call: TRBJ1-2
v_call: TRBV4-1

cdr3_aa: ASSFWEVGADTQY
j_call: TRBJ2-3
v_call: TRBV12-3/TRBV12-4

cdr3_aa: ASSLDRVTEAF
j_call: TRBJ1-1
v_call: TRBV7-2

cdr3_aa: ASMGAGGRVNEQF
j_call: TRBJ2-1
v_call: TRBV6-1

cdr3_aa: ASSFNSGAGELF
j_call: TRBJ2-2
v_call: TRBV7-2

cdr3_aa: ASSLRRGGVTDTQY
j_call: TRBJ2-3
v_call: TRBV12-3/TRBV12-4

cdr3_aa: ASSSPGRPTGEQF
j_call: TRBJ2-1
v_call: TRBV19

cdr3_aa: ASSYDAGHTDYGYT
j_call: TRBJ1-2
v_call: TRBV6-5

cdr3_aa: AISESTRGPSYNEQF
j_call: TRBJ2-1
v_call: TRBV10-3

cdr3_aa: SAHSQGYEQY
j_call: TRBJ2-7
v_call: TRBV20-1

cdr3_aa: ASGDRETSYEQY
j_call: TRBJ2-7
v_call: TRBV4-3

cdr3_aa: SARDPSVKGSGEQF
j_call: TRBJ2-1
v_call: TRBV20-1

cdr3_aa: ASSLGGGNNEQF
j_call: TRBJ2-1
v_call: TRBV12-3/TRBV12-4

cdr3_aa: SALADTQY
j_call: TRBJ2-3
v_call: TRBV20-1

cdr3_aa: ASSLGTVSNTGELF
j_call: TRBJ2-2
v_call: TRBV5-4

cdr3_aa: SVEGRNPSYNEQF
j_call: TRBJ2-1
v_call: TRBV29-1

cdr3_aa: ASRRFGGLNTGELF
j_call: TRBJ2-2
v_call: TRBV28

cdr3_aa: ASSGTTQGHT
j_call: TRBJ1-2
v_call: TRBV6-1

cdr3_aa: ASSVGQSDTQY
j_call: TRBJ2-3
v_call: TRBV9

cdr3_aa: ASSLRVALGGTGELF
j_call: TRBJ2-2
v_call: TRBV7-7

cdr3_aa: SAIRAWGSSYEQY
j_call: TRBJ2-7
v_call: TRBV20-1

cdr3_aa: SVSILGAGETQY
j_call: TRBJ2-5
v_call: TRBV29-1

cdr3_aa: ASSPQGLAGTGELF
j_call: TRBJ2-2
v_call: TRBV9

cdr3_aa: SVAGQWFDTEAF
j_call: TRBJ1-1
v_call: TRBV29-1

cdr3_aa: SARRGGDHNEQF
j_call: TRBJ2-1
v_call: TRBV20-1

cdr3_aa: ASSFERGSSYNEQF
j_call: TRBJ2-1
v_call: TRBV6-2/TRBV6-3

cdr3_aa: ASSQDTLFGTGENEKLF
j_call: TRBJ1-4
v_call: TRBV4-3

cdr3_aa: ASRLQGLWPPASTDTQY
j_call: TRBJ2-3
v_call: TRBV12-3/TRBV12-4

cdr3_aa: ASSFNGGRTEAF
j_call: TRBJ1-1
v_call: TRBV5-1

cdr3_aa: ASSPTGGLGNEQF
j_call: TRBJ2-1
v_call: TRBV7-3

cdr3_aa: ASSEPGARGEAF
j_call: TRBJ1-1
v_call: TRBV6-1

cdr3_aa: ASSFDYEQY
j_call: TRBJ2-7
v_call: TRBV12-3/TRBV12-4

cdr3_aa: ATSDWSQETQY
j_call: TRBJ2-5
v_call: TRBV24-1

cdr3_aa: SVVSTRAGELF
j_call: TRBJ2-2
v_call: TRBV29-1

cdr3_aa: ASSHQREGGNEQF
j_call: TRBJ2-1
v_call: TRBV4-3

cdr3_aa: ASSASGGYNEQF
j_call: TRBJ2-1
v_call: TRBV9

cdr3_aa: ASSLAQGRVKYEQY
j_call: TRBJ2-7
v_call: TRBV5-6

cdr3_aa: ASSLGLSQGLRQPQH
j_call: TRBJ1-5
v_call: TRBV12-3/TRBV12-4

cdr3_aa: ASSYSGHGNQPQH
j_call: TRBJ1-5
v_call: TRBV6-5

cdr3_aa: ASSHEEPYEQY
j_call: TRBJ2-7
v_call: TRBV12-3/TRBV12-4

cdr3_aa: ASSFGGKTQY
j_call: TRBJ2-5
v_call: TRBV12-3/TRBV12-4

cdr3_aa: ASSQWWQGGDQETQY
j_call: TRBJ2-5
v_call: TRBV4-3